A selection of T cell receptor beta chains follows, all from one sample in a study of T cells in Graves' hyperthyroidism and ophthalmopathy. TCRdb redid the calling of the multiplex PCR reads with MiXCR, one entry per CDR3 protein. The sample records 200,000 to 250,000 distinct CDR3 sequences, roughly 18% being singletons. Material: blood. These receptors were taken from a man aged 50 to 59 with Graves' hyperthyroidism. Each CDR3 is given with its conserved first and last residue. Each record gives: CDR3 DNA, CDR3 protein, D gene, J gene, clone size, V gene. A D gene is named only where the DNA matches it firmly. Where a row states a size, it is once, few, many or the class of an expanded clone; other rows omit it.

DNA: TGTGCCAGCAGTTTATTTCTTCCGGGAGGACCAGGCAATGAGCAGTTCTTC; CDR3: CASSLFLPGGPGNEQFF; D: TRBD2; J: TRBJ2-1; size: many; V: TRBV27
DNA: TGCGCCAGCAGCTTGGCCGCAGCGAACAGCGGTGAAGCTTTCTTT; CDR3: CASSLAAANSGEAFF; D: -; J: TRBJ1-1; size: -; V: TRBV5-1
DNA: TGCAGTGCTAGGCCGCTAAACTATGGCTACACCTTC; CDR3: CSARPLNYGYTF; D: -; J: TRBJ1-2; size: -; V: TRBV20-1
DNA: TGTGCCAGCAGCTCCGACAGGGGGCAAAAAAGGACTGAAGCTTTCTTT; CDR3: CASSSDRGQKRTEAFF; D: TRBD1; J: TRBJ1-1; size: -; V: TRBV7-8
DNA: TGTGCCTGGAGTAGTCTTTATAGGCAGGATAATAACTATGGCTACACCTTC; CDR3: CAWSSLYRQDNNYGYTF; D: -; J: TRBJ1-2; size: many; V: TRBV30
DNA: TGTGCCTGGACCATGGTGGGGACCGGGGAGCTGTTTTTT; CDR3: CAWTMVGTGELFF; D: -; J: TRBJ2-2; size: -; V: TRBV30
DNA: TGCAGTGCCTTAGATTGGGCGGCGCAAGAGACCCAGTACTTC; CDR3: CSALDWAAQETQYF; D: -; J: TRBJ2-5; size: many; V: TRBV20-1
DNA: TGCAGCGGCAGCCGGGACAGGGGGACCGAGCAGTACTTC; CDR3: CSGSRDRGTEQYF; D: TRBD1; J: TRBJ2-7; size: -; V: TRBV29-1
DNA: TGTGCCAGCAGCTTAGTTTCAGGACCCACGAACACTGAAGCTTTCTTT; CDR3: CASSLVSGPTNTEAFF; D: -; J: TRBJ1-1; size: few; V: TRBV7-9
DNA: TGTGCCAGCAGCCAAGATGGAGGTCTACCCAAAAACATTCAGTACTTC; CDR3: CASSQDGGLPKNIQYF; D: -; J: TRBJ2-4; size: few; V: TRBV3-1
DNA: TGTGCCAGCAGCGCCCGGGGTGAGACCCAGTACTTC; CDR3: CASSARGETQYF; D: -; J: TRBJ2-5; size: many; V: TRBV7-9
DNA: TGCAGCGCTTTACCGGGCGGACGCACAGATACGCAGTATTTT; CDR3: CSALPGGRTDTQYF; D: -; J: TRBJ2-3; size: few; V: TRBV29-1